This record concerns one T cell receptor (beta chain) sequence. The sample comes from a study of blood T cell repertoires in COVID-19. Produced via immunoSEQ multiplex PCR; TCRdb's table is partial and in-frame only. The repertoire holds over 130,000 clones, with 80% to 90% as singletons. V lost 2 bases, J lost 1 base, and 14 bases lay in between. Germline V lookup: CDR1 SGDLS, CDR2 YYNGEE. This CDR3 comprises 16 residues. This sequence joins TRBV9 and TRBJ2-3, with a weak D call TRBD1 (6 bases). The specimen was peripheral blood. The TCR originated in a woman of 80 years or more with acute or convalescent COVID-19. The DNA for the CDR3 is TGTGCCAGCAGCGTCGCAGGGGTTAGGGGCACAGATACGCAGTATTTT. This translates into CASSVAGVRGTDTQYF.